The 28 T cell receptor beta chains in this list originate from one sample, sequenced in a study of blood T cell repertoires in COVID-19. The assay was immunoSEQ multiplex PCR, and TCRdb's table has in-frame clones only and misses some. Here the sample spans 300,000 or so clones, 90% being singletons. The sample taken for sequencing was PBMCs or T cells enriched from blood (not recorded which). These receptor sequences come from a man aged 55 to 70 who had recovered from COVID-19.

The rearrangement links TRBV27 to TRBJ2-2; the match to TRBD2 covers 11 bases. There are 15 residues in the CDR3. The V and J ends lost 7 bases and 6 bases, in that order; junction bases with no gene match: 7. Germline CDR1 MNHEY, CDR2 SMNVEV (reference sequence). The CDR3 sequence is CASTILAGVSGELFF. The CDR3 DNA sequence: TGTGCCAGCACCATACTAGCGGGAGTTTCCGGGGAGCTGTTTTTT.

The chain has TRBV28 and TRBJ1-2; 7 bases agree with TRBD1. Trimming at V came to 6 bases and at J to 8 bases, leaving 6 bases not matched to a gene. CDR1 is MDHEN and CDR2 is SYDVKM in the germline V gene. This CDR3 is built from 12 residues. The CDR3 loop reads CASRRQGFGYTF. CDR3 in DNA: TGTGCCAGCAGAAGACAGGGTTTCGGCTACACCTTC.

The chain carries TRBV5-6 and TRBJ1-3; D is perhaps TRBD1 (5 bases). The CDR3 contains 14 residues. V was cut by 2 bases and J by 0 bases, with 6 bases left in between. Germline V gene sequence: CDR1 SGHDT, CDR2 YYEEEE. CDR3 nucleotide sequence: TGTGCCAGCAGCTTAGGACACTCTGGAAACACCATATATTTT. It codes for CASSLGHSGNTIYF.

This chain connects TRBV6-5 to TRBJ1-1, with TRBD1 matching over 7 bases. The trim removed 5 bases at V and 4 bases at J, leaving 4 bases unmatched. CDR1 is MNHEY and CDR2 is SVGAGI in the germline V gene. This CDR3 spans 13 amino acids. Here the CDR3 DNA reads TGTGCCAGCAGTCCCTGGGACAGCACTGAAGCTTTCTTT. It is translated as CASSPWDSTEAFF.

V is TRBV2 and J is TRBJ2-2, with 10 bases lining up with TRBD2. The junction had 9 bases not matched to a gene; V was cut back by 1 base and J by 4 bases. The CDR3 runs to 18 residues. The V gene's germline CDR1 is SNHLY and CDR2 FYNNEI. Here the CDR3 DNA reads TGTGCCAGCAGTGAAGGGGGGCTAGCGGGAGAAAGCACCGGGGAGCTGTTTTTT. This codes for CASSEGGLAGESTGELFF.

J is TRBJ2-6 and V is TRBV2; 7 bases are a match to TRBD1. Germline V gene data show CDR1 as SNHLY and CDR2 as FYNNEI. The trim removed 6 bases at V and 1 base at J, leaving 21 bases unmatched. CDR3 length equals 21 residues. The CDR3, as DNA: TGTGCCAGCAGGATGGAATTAGGGGGCCGCCGCCCTCGTTCTGGGGCCAACGTCCTGACTTTC. It codes for CASRMELGGRRPRSGANVLTF. The variable domain in full, with the rest retrieved from reference TRBV2 and TRBJ2-6, is EPEVTQTPSHQVTQMGQEVILRCVPISNHLYFYWYRQILGQKVEFLVSFYNNEISEKSEIFDDQFSVERPDGSNFTLKIRSTKLEDSAMYFCASRMELGGRRPRSGANVLTFGAGSRLTVL.

The gene calls are TRBV4-2 and TRBJ2-7, with D maybe TRBD1 (5 bases). Trimming took off 0 bases at V and 2 bases at J, with 20 bases between the two ends. The CDR3 sequence is 18 residues long. Germline V gene lookup returns CDR1 LGHNA and CDR2 YNFKEQ. Written as DNA, the CDR3 is TGTGCCAGCAGCCAAGATTATTTTGGGGCCCTACCCACCTACGAGCAGTACTTC. This sequence encodes CASSQDYFGALPTYEQYF.

The J gene is TRBJ2-1, the V gene TRBV5-1; tentative D call: TRBD1 (5 bases). Trimming took off 2 bases at V and 4 bases at J, with 19 bases between the two ends. Germline lookup yields CDR1 SGHRS and CDR2 YFSETQ. CDR3 length: 17 residues. CDR3 residues: CASSFPHYRTDYNEQFF. The DNA for the CDR3 is TGCGCCAGCAGCTTTCCTCATTACAGGACCGATTACAATGAGCAGTTCTTC. Combining the CDR3 with reference TRBV5-1 and TRBJ2-1 gives the whole variable domain KAGVTQTPRYLIKTRGQQVTLSCSPISGHRSVSWYQQTPGQGLQFLFEYFSETQRNKGNFPGRFSGRQFSNSRSEMNVSTLELGDSALYLCASSFPHYRTDYNEQFFGPGTRLTVL.

The J gene is TRBJ1-2, the V gene TRBV27; D remains ambiguous. Trimming took off 2 bases at V and 5 bases at J, with 15 bases between the two ends. Per the germline V gene, CDR1 is MNHEY and CDR2 is SMNVEV (reference sequence). The CDR3 has 15 amino acids. The chain's CDR3 is CASSLRMESVYGYTF. Here the CDR3 DNA reads TGTGCCAGCAGTTTACGGATGGAGTCTGTGTATGGCTACACCTTC.

The chain joins TRBV7-2 to TRBJ2-7; 7 nucleotides agree with TRBD1. This CDR3 is built from 14 residues. Germline CDR1 is SGHTA and CDR2 is FQGNSA. V shed 6 bases, J shed 6 bases, and the junction held 11 bases outside the gene matches. CDR3 nucleotides: TGTGCCAGCAGTGAGGCCAGGGGGAACGCCGAGCAGTACTTC. Translation: CASSEARGNAEQYF. The full variable domain, in which reference TRBV7-2 and TRBJ2-7 provide the parts outside the CDR3, is GAGVSQSPSNKVTEKGKDVELRCDPISGHTALYWYRQSLGQGLEFLIYFQGNSAPDKSGLPSDRFSAERTGGSVSTLTIQRTQQEDSAVYLCASSEARGNAEQYFGPGTRLTVT.

The chain uses TRBV6-5 and TRBJ1-1, with D possibly TRBD1 on 6 matching bases. This CDR3 is built from 13 residues. The germline V gene encodes CDR1 MNHEY and CDR2 SVGAGI. V lost 6 bases, J lost 7 bases, and 15 bases lay in between. The CDR3 reads CASSKGGVIEAFF. DNA of the CDR3: TGTGCCAGCAGCAAAGGGGGGGTGATTGAAGCTTTCTTT.

This chain connects TRBV4-2 to TRBJ1-1; 7 bases are shared with TRBD1. Germline V gene data show CDR1 as LGHNA and CDR2 as YNFKEQ. After removal of 2 bases from V and 3 bases from J, the junction contained 3 bases not matched to a gene. This CDR3 has 14 amino acids. CDR3 nucleotides: TGTGCCAGCAGCCAATGGACAGGATACACTGAAGCTTTCTTT. Residues: CASSQWTGYTEAFF.

The chain has TRBV2 and TRBJ2-7; 11 bases are a match to TRBD1. CDR1 SNHLY and CDR2 FYNNEI come from the germline V gene. The V gene end was trimmed by 7 bases and the J gene end by 3 bases; junction bases not matched to a gene: 11. The CDR3 covers 16 residues. CDR3 DNA: TGTGCCAGCAAGCGCCGGGGACAGGGGGAAATCTACGAGCAGTACTTC. As protein: CASKRRGQGEIYEQYF. Together with reference TRBV2 and TRBJ2-7, the CDR3 gives the full variable domain: EPEVTQTPSHQVTQMGQEVILRCVPISNHLYFYWYRQILGQKVEFLVSFYNNEISEKSEIFDDQFSVERPDGSNFTLKIRSTKLEDSAMYFCASKRRGQGEIYEQYFGPGTRLTVT.

The V gene is TRBV6-5, the J gene TRBJ2-2; TRBD1 is a possible D gene (6 bases). V lost 0 bases and J lost 5, with 13 bases in between. CDR3 length: 16 residues. Germline V gene lookup returns CDR1 MNHEY and CDR2 SVGAGI. CDR3 nucleotides: TGTGCCAGCAGTTACTCGACACAGGGTGGTACCGGGGAGCTGTTTTTT. This encodes CASSYSTQGGTGELFF.

The chain is built from TRBV29-1 and TRBJ2-7; 9 bases agree with TRBD2. Germline lookup yields CDR1 SQVTM and CDR2 ANQGSEA. The CDR3 runs to 14 residues. The junction had 8 bases not matched to a gene; V was cut back by 6 bases and J by 2 bases. The CDR3, as DNA: TGCAGCGTGATACGGTTAGCGGGAGCCTACGAGCAGTACTTC. It yields the protein CSVIRLAGAYEQYF.

The chain carries TRBV2 and TRBJ2-7, with 11 bases aligning to TRBD2. This CDR3 has 18 residues. The ends lost 4 bases at V and 2 bases at J; junction bases unmatched: 13. Germline loops: CDR1 SNHLY, CDR2 FYNNEI. The DNA for the CDR3 is TGTGCCAGCAGTGGGACAGACCTGACTAGCGGGAATACCTACGAGCAGTACTTC. This gives the protein CASSGTDLTSGNTYEQYF.

CDR3 in DNA: TGTGCCAGCAGTGCACTAGCAACCGCGGGAGATACGCAGTATTTT. Translating it yields CASSALATAGDTQYF. The chain couples TRBV2 to TRBJ2-3; maybe TRBD2 (6 bases). CDR3 length equals 15 residues. V lost 4 bases to trimming and J lost 5 bases, with 16 bases between them. Per the germline V gene, CDR1 is SNHLY and CDR2 is FYNNEI.

This clone showed up just a few times. This rearrangement joins TRBV11-2 to TRBJ1-1; D might be TRBD1 (5 bases). V was trimmed by 1 base and J by 4 bases, leaving 10 bases between them. CDR1 is SGHAT, CDR2 FQNNGV, per germline. The CDR3 length is 14 residues. DNA for the CDR3: TGTGCCAGCAGCTTAGTAGGGGATGTCACTGAAGCTTTCTTT. Translating it yields CASSLVGDVTEAFF.

The chain links TRBV7-9 to TRBJ1-2; 7 bases are a match to TRBD1. The CDR3 length is 14 residues. Unmatched junction bases numbered 3, after V lost 1 base and J lost 4 bases. The germline V gene has CDR1 SEHNR and CDR2 FQNEAQ (reference sequence). The CDR3 loop reads CASSLGGQTYGYTF. The CDR3 DNA reads TGTGCCAGCAGCTTAGGGGGACAGACCTATGGCTACACCTTC.

The chain combines TRBV7-8 with TRBJ1-1; TRBD1 matches at 7 bases. Trimming cost V 3 bases and J 0 bases; bases outside gene matches: 1. The CDR3 contains 14 residues. The germline V gene has CDR1 SGHVS and CDR2 FQNEAQ. CDR3 DNA sequence: TGTGCCAGCAGCTTGGGACAGTTGAACACTGAAGCTTTCTTT. Its protein product is CASSLGQLNTEAFF.

The rearrangement uses TRBV7-2 and TRBJ1-5; D might be TRBD1 (6 bases). This CDR3 has 15 residues. The V end lost 3 bases, the J end lost 5 bases, and 14 bases lay between the germline ends. CDR1 is SGHTA and CDR2 is FQGNSA in the germline V gene. The CDR3 DNA is TGTGCCAGCAGCTTGAGCAGGGGTATTGATCAGCCCCAGCATTTT. Translating it yields CASSLSRGIDQPQHF.

In its sample, this clone was seen once. Here the CDR3 reads CASSLASGRGRVTDTQYF. The CDR3 bases are TGTGCCAGCAGCTTGGCCAGCGGCAGGGGGCGCGTGACAGATACGCAGTATTTT. The rearrangement uses TRBV5-4 and TRBJ2-3; 8 bases map to TRBD1. Germline V lookup: CDR1 SGHNT, CDR2 YYREEE (reference sequence). The V and J ends lost 0 bases and 3 bases, in that order; junction bases with no gene match: 12. CDR3 size: 18 residues.

The chain uses TRBV4-3 and TRBJ2-7; 8 positions match TRBD1. In germline, CDR1 is LGHNA, CDR2 YSLEER. The CDR3 has 13 amino acids. The V segment lost 2 bases and the J segment 6 bases; nucleotides outside the gene matches: 3. The CDR3 DNA sequence: TGCGCCAGCAGCCAACAGGGGGCGTCCGAGCAGTACTTC. It yields the protein CASSQQGASEQYF.

The rearrangement uses TRBV24-1 and TRBJ2-1; TRBD2 matches 8 bases. V lost 3 bases, J lost 15 bases, and 9 bases stayed unmatched. The CDR3 is 13 amino acids. Looked up from germline, CDR1 is KGHDR and CDR2 is SFDVKD. For the CDR3, the DNA is TGTGCCACCAGTGATACCGGGACTAGTTTTTGGTTCTTC. It translates to CATSDTGTSFWFF.

The chain carries TRBV5-4 and TRBJ1-4; D is uncertain. Per the germline V gene, CDR1 is SGHNT and CDR2 is YYREEE (reference sequence). The V end lost 0 bases, the J end lost 5 bases, and 11 bases lay between the germline ends. CDR3 length equals 15 residues. CDR3 amino acids: CASSLVGQKNEKLFF. The CDR3 coding sequence is TGTGCCAGCAGCTTGGTTGGTCAGAAGAATGAAAAACTGTTTTTT.

In DNA form, the CDR3 reads TGTGCCAGCAGCCGACAGGGAGCAACTAATGAAAAACTGTTTTTT. It yields the protein CASSRQGATNEKLFF. The V and J genes are TRBV5-5 and TRBJ1-4; 7 bases map to TRBD1. CDR1 and CDR2 (germline): SGHKS, YYEKEE (reference sequence). The CDR3 totals 15 residues. J gave up 0 bases and V 4 bases, and 3 bases lay outside the gene matches.

This chain connects TRBV19 to TRBJ2-1; 12 bases align to TRBD2. Unmatched junction bases numbered 9, after V lost 3 bases and J lost 0 bases. In germline, CDR1 is LNHDA, CDR2 SQIVND (reference sequence). The CDR3 sequence is 19 residues long. CDR3 nucleotides: TGTGCCAGTAGTATCTCGCTAGCGGGAGGGCCTAGCTCCTACAATGAGCAGTTCTTC. Translation gives CASSISLAGGPSSYNEQFF.

CDR3: CASSEVEVRSGNTIYF. The CDR3 nucleotides read TGTGCCAGCAGTGAAGTAGAGGTCCGCTCTGGAAACACCATATATTTT. J is TRBJ1-3 and V is TRBV2; D is undetermined. Germline V gene lookup returns CDR1 SNHLY and CDR2 FYNNEI. This CDR3 is 16 amino acids long. Trimming cost V 1 base and J 0 bases, with 10 bases left between them.